The sequence of this T cell receptor beta chain was determined in a study of identical twins listed by TCRdb under 2016. Context from the whole study: To test whether fetal clonotypes persist, this study deep-sequenced TCR alpha and beta repertoires from monozygotic twins, from unrelated adults of various ages, and from cord blood. To rule out contamination, the twin experiments were replicated at different times with different library preparation protocols. The paper's findings and limits, for the study overall: Out-of-frame TCR alpha sharing in monozygotic twins was systematically underestimated by recombination models, whereas sharing between unrelated individuals was in agreement with the recombination models. Because the same donors could not be followed over many years, conclusions were based on cross-sectional statistical analysis. Compared with coincidental sharing between unrelated individuals, out-of-frame TCR alpha sequences shared between twins had an excess of sequences with low generation probability. Excess twin sharing in beta out-of-frame sequences was weaker because fewer shared sequences lowered the signal-to-noise ratio. Zero-insertion analyses could be partly confounded by invariant T cells such as MAIT and iNKT, though diverse VJ usage argued against such confounding for most clonotypes. Abundant cord blood beta clonotypes carried fewer insertions; young adult naive repertoires showed a weaker similar trend, while memory repertoires showed none.

Receptors were amplified or captured by 5' RACE. Reads for this sample came from an Illumina HiSeq 2000. Template switching added a universal primer binding site, and the final cDNA carried a unique molecular identifier that allowed TCR cDNA molecules to be counted accurately. Specific primers in the conserved constant-segment region were used to synthesize first-strand cDNA for the TCR alpha and beta chains. To control for contamination, every cDNA library was double barcoded, receiving both a SMART-Mk sample barcode and Illumina barcodes. TruSeq adapter sequences and Illumina sample barcodes were added in two successive PCR steps. TCR alpha and beta cDNA libraries were sequenced on the Illumina HiSeq platform with custom primers. In the paper's pipeline: Unique molecular identifiers were extracted from raw reads with MiGEC, and CDR3 positions were determined with MiXCR. Recombination models were inferred per individual with the repgenHMM and IGoR tools using an EM algorithm. Shared clonotypes were analyzed with the tcR package in R, and sharing was normalized by the product of cloneset sizes. To study raw recombination without the effects of thymic and clonal selection, out-of-frame nonproductive sequences were analyzed. TCRdb applied fastp at Q25 and MiXCR to the public reads, then kept only in-frame beta chains. All rows with the same CDR3 protein become a single entry with the most common DNA and genes. The V and J calls were not made by the authors but by TCRdb's processing. The table for this sample lists a few hundred thousand distinct CDR3 sequences; nearly 10% of them were counted only once. In total, the top ten clones hold 2.5% to 3.5% of the sample.

Only healthy Caucasian donors were included. The twin cohort comprised three pairs of female monozygotic twins, all aged roughly 18 to 29 years. RNA for TCR libraries was isolated from peripheral blood mononuclear cells. Concerning this clonotype: Its antigen is unknown. No base quality information exists; no much larger clone differs at one position.

CDR1 and CDR2, per the germline V gene (reference sequence), are DFQATT and SNEGSKA. The V end gives up 3 bases and the J end 5 bases, leaving 9 bases in the junction not matched to a gene. Including the terminal cysteine and phenylalanine, the CDR3 comprises 16 residues. The entry retains the CDR3 DNA only, 48 bases that are in frame from base 1. These same records also appear under a second study, on yellow fever vaccine responses in identical twins. As that second study puts it: According to the authors, the vaccine-induced T cell response in identical twins seemed to be partly convergent and partly specific to each individual. In identical twins, the study followed T cell clones that responded to the vaccine with precision.

In this chain, TRBV20-1 is recombined with TRBJ2-1, with 11 bases aligning to TRBD2. The sequence was obtained from a woman aged 18-30 years in good health. Sequences were obtained from PBMCs. The nucleotide sequence is TGCAGTGCTAGCCCCACTCTGACTAGCGGGAACAATGAGCAGTTCTTC. Translation gives CSASPTLTSGNNEQFF.